Presented here are 20 T cell receptor beta chains from one specimen sequenced in a study of blood T cell repertoires in COVID-19. Data came from immunoSEQ multiplex PCR; TCRdb stores just in-frame clones and leaves some out. The sample consists of roughly 80,000 clones, around 84% of them appearing once. The sequencing input was peripheral blood. These TCRs come from a man aged 50 to 60 with acute or convalescent COVID-19.

In this sample, this clone turned up once. The chain has TRBV6-5 and TRBJ2-1, with D tentatively TRBD1 (5 bases). The CDR3 has 14 amino acids. V dropped 2 bases and J dropped 4 bases, with 9 bases sitting between them. Germline assignment: CDR1 MNHEY and CDR2 SVGAGI. CDR3 DNA sequence: TGTGCCAGCAGTTACAGGGGCTTATACAATGAGCAGTTCTTC. It codes for CASSYRGLYNEQFF.

The V gene is TRBV6-5, the J gene TRBJ1-5, with D uncertain. V shed 0 bases and J shed 7 bases, with 13 bases lying between them. Germline lookup yields CDR1 MNHEY and CDR2 SVGAGI. The CDR3 length is 15 residues. CDR3 nucleotide sequence: TGTGCCAGCAGTTACTCGGGCGGACTCGGACAGCCCCAGCATTTT. Encoded protein: CASSYSGGLGQPQHF.

This chain connects TRBV11-3 to TRBJ2-2; D might be TRBD1 (6 bases). The CDR3 length is 15 residues. V was shortened by 5 bases and J by 1 base, with 11 bases between the two germline ends. CDR1 is SGHNT, CDR2 YENEEA, per germline. The CDR3 DNA sequence: TGTGCCAGCAGCCATCGGGACAAGAACACCGGGGAGCTGTTTTTT. As protein: CASSHRDKNTGELFF.

The rearrangement uses TRBV27 and TRBJ1-6; 8 bases match TRBD1. There are 14 residues in the CDR3. Germline V lookup: CDR1 MNHEY, CDR2 SMNVEV (reference sequence). V lost 5 bases, J lost 8 bases, and 5 bases stayed unmatched. CDR3 DNA sequence: TGTGCCAGCAGTGAAACAGGGGGGTATTCACCCCTCCACTTT. Translation: CASSETGGYSPLHF.

The chain combines TRBV27 with TRBJ2-7, with D possibly matching TRBD1 (6 bases). The CDR3 sequence is 13 residues long. Germline CDR1 is MNHEY and CDR2 is SMNVEV (reference sequence). The V gene lost 3 bases and the J gene lost 2 bases, with 8 bases spanning the gap. The CDR3 protein is CASSFGQTYEQYF. The CDR3 DNA reads as TGTGCCAGCAGTTTTGGACAGACCTACGAGCAGTACTTC.

This clone was recorded once. The CDR3 DNA reads TGTGCCAGCAGTTTAGTTGGACAGTCGGACTATAATTCACCCCTCCACTTT. It yields the protein CASSLVGQSDYNSPLHF. The chain has TRBV28 and TRBJ1-6; D perhaps matches TRBD1 (6 bases). V dropped 2 bases and J dropped 3 bases, with 14 bases sitting between them. This CDR3 has 17 residues. Germline-derived CDR1 and CDR2 are MDHEN and SYDVKM.

V is TRBV6-5 and J is TRBJ2-7, with unresolved D. The CDR3 is 14 residues long. The ends were cut back, 2 bases at V and 6 bases at J, with 14 bases in the middle. Germline V gene data show CDR1 as MNHEY and CDR2 as SVGAGI. The CDR3 region is CASSYGNTRLEQYF. The CDR3 DNA reads as TGTGCCAGCAGTTACGGAAACACCCGACTCGAGCAGTACTTC.

V and J are TRBV7-2 and TRBJ2-5; D remains ambiguous. Trimming removed 0 bases at V and 1 base at J, with 9 bases between. Germline CDR1 reads SGHTA; CDR2 reads FQGNSA. The CDR3 runs 15 residues. CDR3 region: CASSLAARRQETQYF. DNA of the CDR3: TGTGCCAGCAGCTTAGCGGCTCGTCGCCAAGAGACCCAGTACTTC.

This chain joins TRBV4-3 and TRBJ2-1, with D possibly matching TRBD1 (6 bases). There are 15 residues in the CDR3. CDR1 is LGHNA and CDR2 is YSLEER in the germline V gene. Trimming removed 3 bases from V and 6 bases from J, with 15 bases in between. In nucleotides, the CDR3 is TGCGCCAGCAGCCACGAGGGCAGGGGACGCAATGAGCAGTTCTTC. It is translated as CASSHEGRGRNEQFF.

The J gene is TRBJ1-1, the V gene TRBV7-8; 8 bases are a match to TRBD1. CDR3 length: 16 residues. With V trimmed by 5 bases and J by 0 bases, 8 bases remained unmatched. Germline V CDR1 and CDR2: SGHVS, FQNEAQ. The CDR3 reads CASSAGQGGMNTEAFF. The CDR3 bases are TGTGCCAGCAGCGCAGGACAGGGTGGCATGAACACTGAAGCTTTCTTT.

This sequence joins TRBV6-2 or TRBV6-3 and TRBJ2-1, with unresolved D. Trimming pared 0 bases from V and 7 bases from J, leaving 16 bases between. Germline V gene data show CDR1 as MNHEY and CDR2 as SVGEGT. CDR3 length: 16 residues. The CDR3 protein is CASSYSIMGVRNEQFF. The CDR3 DNA reads TGTGCCAGCAGTTACTCGATTATGGGCGTAAGGAATGAGCAGTTCTTC.

The count of this clone is one. The gene calls are TRBV3-1 (or the pseudogene TRBV3-2) and TRBJ2-3; D unclear. V shed 4 bases and J shed 3 bases, with 14 bases lying between them. Germline loops: CDR1 LGHDT, CDR2 YNNKEL (reference sequence). The CDR3 loop spans 15 amino acids. The CDR3 DNA sequence: TGTGCCAGCAGCCCCTCCGCCGCTAGGACAGATACGCAGTATTTT. It specifies CASSPSAARTDTQYF.

The CDR3 DNA is TGTGCCAGCAGGAGACAGGACTATGGCTACACCTTC. It encodes CASRRQDYGYTF. V usage is TRBV5-6 and J usage is TRBJ1-2, with a weak D call TRBD1 (6 bases). CDR3 size: 12 residues. V lost 5 bases and J 3 bases, leaving 8 bases between the germline ends. In germline, CDR1 is SGHDT, CDR2 YYEEEE.

The rearrangement uses TRBV5-1 and TRBJ2-2; no firm D call. V was trimmed by 4 bases and J by 0 bases, leaving 13 bases between them. Germline V gene sequence: CDR1 SGHRS, CDR2 YFSETQ. This CDR3 has 16 residues. In nucleotides, the CDR3 is TGCGCCAGCAGCGCGGTCGTGGTAGCGAACACCGGGGAGCTGTTTTTT. This translates into CASSAVVVANTGELFF. The whole variable domain, filled in from reference TRBV5-1 and TRBJ2-2, reads KAGVTQTPRYLIKTRGQQVTLSCSPISGHRSVSWYQQTPGQGLQFLFEYFSETQRNKGNFPGRFSGRQFSNSRSEMNVSTLELGDSALYLCASSAVVVANTGELFFGEGSRLTVL.

This chain uses TRBV5-1 with TRBJ1-2; D remains ambiguous. V lost 4 bases to trimming and J lost 6 bases, with 10 bases between them. The germline CDR1 and CDR2 sequences are SGHRS and YFSETQ. The CDR3 sequence is 12 residues long. The CDR3 DNA is TGCGCCAGCAGCGCTACGGTAGATGGCTACACCTTC. Protein product: CASSATVDGYTF.

This sequence joins TRBV11-2 and TRBJ2-3; no definite D call. V was clipped by 1 base and J by 1 base, with 15 bases between them. This CDR3 spans 17 amino acids. Germline CDR1 is SGHAT and CDR2 is FQNNGV. CDR3 coding DNA: TGTGCCAGCAGCTTAGGCTGGCCCCTCAAAGGCACAGATACGCAGTATTTT. Translating gives CASSLGWPLKGTDTQYF.

The V and J genes are TRBV5-8 and TRBJ2-3; TRBD1 aligns across 8 bases. V lost 0 bases to trimming and J lost 2 bases; unmatched junction nucleotides: 8. The CDR3 extends over 17 amino acids. The germline V gene encodes CDR1 SGHTS and CDR2 YDEGEE. This chain's CDR3 is CASSLAVQGGVTDTQYF. In nucleotides, the CDR3 is TGTGCCAGCAGCTTGGCCGTACAGGGGGGAGTCACAGATACGCAGTATTTT.

This chain joins TRBV9 and TRBJ2-7; TRBD2 agrees at 12 bases. This CDR3 has 16 amino acids. With 0 bases clipped from V and 2 bases from J, the junction kept 3 bases outside the gene matches. Germline V CDR1 and CDR2: SGDLS, YYNGEE. This chain's CDR3 is CASSVGTSGNAYEQYF. The CDR3 nucleotides are TGTGCCAGCAGCGTAGGGACTAGCGGGAACGCCTACGAGCAGTACTTC. Based on the CDR3 plus reference TRBV9 and TRBJ2-7, the full variable domain is DSGVTQTPKHLITATGQRVTLRCSPRSGDLSVYWYQQSLDQGLQFLIQYYNGEERAKGNILERFSAQQFPDLHSELNLSSLELGDSALYFCASSVGTSGNAYEQYFGPGTRLTVT.

This clone has only one observation. The chain employs TRBV24-1 and TRBJ2-5; D is possibly TRBD1 (5 bases). Germline V gene lookup returns CDR1 KGHDR and CDR2 SFDVKD. V was cut by 5 bases and J by 5 bases, with 11 bases left in between. The CDR3 loop spans 13 amino acids. CDR3 protein: CATSGGHLETQYF. The DNA for the CDR3 is TGTGCCACCAGTGGAGGACATTTGGAGACCCAGTACTTC.

This clone was found a few times. V usage is TRBV5-1 and J usage is TRBJ2-1; no clear D gene. The V gene's germline CDR1 is SGHRS and CDR2 YFSETQ. This CDR3 spans 14 amino acids. V was pared by 1 base and J by 0 bases, with 5 bases between. CDR3 sequence (DNA): TGCGCCAGCAGCTTGACGAGCTCCTACAATGAGCAGTTCTTC. This encodes CASSLTSSYNEQFF.